This record covers a single T cell receptor beta chain. No cognate antigen has been identified for it. No base-level quality is on record; no much larger clone is a single base apart. CDR1 and CDR2 (SGHNT, YENEEA) derive from the germline V gene. V trim: 4 bases; J trim: 6 bases; unmatched bases: 2. The CDR3 runs 14 residues from the cysteine to the phenylalanine. This entry keeps only the CDR3 DNA: 42 bases, framed from base 1. Whole blood was collected in K2EDTA tubes by collaborating institutions according to the institutions' own protocols. Collaborator samples were shipped for TCRbeta analysis as frozen whole blood, isolated PBMCs, or DNA extracted from either sample type. TCRbeta CDR3 regions were amplified from genomic DNA by means of the immunoSEQ Assay, a bias-controlled multiplex PCR. The published analysis was carried out like this. The number of nucleated cells in each sample was estimated from the amplification of reference gene primers within the assay. Sequence reads were collapsed and filtered to measure the absolute abundance of every unique TCRbeta CDR3 rearrangement. For each sample, productive Simpson clonality was calculated as the square root of Simpson's diversity index across productive rearrangements. Here the immuneACCESS table is served through TCRdb, limited to in-frame sequences with V and J called. Missing clones are a known gap in these copies; in checked studies unresolved V genes cover under half, and the rest lacks a known reason. The V and J calls and clone size come from that table; D and trimming were worked out from the DNA. In this sample the table shows approximately 50,000 clones, 75% to 90% of which occur a single time. The top ten constitute less than 20% of the sample.

The entry originates in a study of blood T cell repertoires in COVID-19 (dated by TCRdb to about 2020). At the level of the whole study: Collaborator samples came from the United States, Italy and Spain and covered acute and convalescent phases of COVID-19. The repertoires were released in a freely available public database meant as a resource for research on the immune response to SARS-CoV-2. Where available, HLA class I and class II types were obtained from metadata supplied by the sample provider rather than from assay-based typing. The prospective study material was composed of cDNA or gDNA derived from T cells, B-cell-depleted T cells, or PBMCs. The dataset comprised deeply sampled blood TCRbeta repertoires from subjects exposed to, actively infected with, or recovered from COVID-19. Samples came from the ongoing ImmuneRACE study (first 160 participants) plus 1,254 subjects from 6 global collaborators. Nearly every sample came with metadata listing a de-identified subject ID, COVID-19 status, age in years and sex. What the work shows at the level of the full study, not this receptor alone: How much clinical and demographic metadata was included differed by source and by participant, and the metadata was provided uncurated.

The chain links TRBV11-3 with TRBJ2-2; the central 10 bases match TRBD1. The sample was peripheral blood. This receptor was taken from a human donor in a cohort sampled during active COVID-19. The CDR3 protein sequence reads: CASSWTGGAGELFF. In nucleotides, the sequence is TGTGCCAGCAGCTGGACAGGGGGAGCCGGGGAGCTGTTTTTT.